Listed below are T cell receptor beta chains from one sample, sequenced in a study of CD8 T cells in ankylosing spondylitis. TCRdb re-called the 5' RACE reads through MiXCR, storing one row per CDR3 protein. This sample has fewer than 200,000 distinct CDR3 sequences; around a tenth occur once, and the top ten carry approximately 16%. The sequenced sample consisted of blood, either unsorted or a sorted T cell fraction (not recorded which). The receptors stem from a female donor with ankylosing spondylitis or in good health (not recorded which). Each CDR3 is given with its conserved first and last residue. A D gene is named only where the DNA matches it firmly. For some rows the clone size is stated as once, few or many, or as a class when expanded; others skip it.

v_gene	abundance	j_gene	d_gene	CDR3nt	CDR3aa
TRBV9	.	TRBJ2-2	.	TGTGCCAGCACCCTCGGGGCTACCACCGGGGAGCTGTTTTTT	CASTLGATTGELFF
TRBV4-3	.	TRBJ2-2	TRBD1	TGCGCCAGCAGCCAAGACGGGACAGGGGCCCCCCCCGGGGAGCTGTTTTTT	CASSQDGTGAPPGELFF
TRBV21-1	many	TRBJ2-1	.	TGTGCCAGCAACGGAACAGGGAAAAACAATGAGCAGTTCTTC	CASNGTGKNNEQFF
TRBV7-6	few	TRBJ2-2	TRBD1	TGTGCCAGCAGCCCCTATGACAGGGGGATCGGGGAGCTGTTTTTT	CASSPYDRGIGELFF
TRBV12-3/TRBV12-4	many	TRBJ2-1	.	TGTGCCAGCAGTCTCCCAGGGGAGCAGTTCTTC	CASSLPGEQFF
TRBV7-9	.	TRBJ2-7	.	TGTGCCAGCAGCTTAGAGGAGAACCCTTCGGGGCAGTACTTC	CASSLEENPSGQYF
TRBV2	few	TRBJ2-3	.	TGTGCCAGCCTCCCCGGGCGCGGTACAGATACGCAGTATTTT	CASLPGRGTDTQYF
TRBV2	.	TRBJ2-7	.	TGTGCCAGCATTCGGCCCTCCTACGAGCAGTACTTC	CASIRPSYEQYF
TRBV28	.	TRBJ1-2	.	TGTGCCAGCAGTTTGGGGCCGGGTAACTATGGCTACACCTTC	CASSLGPGNYGYTF
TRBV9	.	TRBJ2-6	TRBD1	TGTGCCAGCAGCGTAGGACAGGGGATTGGGGCCAACGTCCTGACTTTC	CASSVGQGIGANVLTF
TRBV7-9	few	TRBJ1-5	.	TGTGCCAGCAGCTTGCCAGGGCTCAATCAGCCCCAGCATTTT	CASSLPGLNQPQHF
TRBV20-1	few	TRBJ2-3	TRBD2	TGCAGTGCCTACGAAACCCTAGCGGGAACAGATACGCAGTATTTT	CSAYETLAGTDTQYF
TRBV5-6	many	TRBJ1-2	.	TGTGCCAGCGCCTGGGTGATGGATGGCTACACCTTC	CASAWVMDGYTF
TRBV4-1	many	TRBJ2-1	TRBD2	TGCGCCAGCAGCCGCGGGACTAGCGGGCGAAACAATGAGCAGTTCTTC	CASSRGTSGRNNEQFF
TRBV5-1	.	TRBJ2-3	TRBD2	TGCGCCAGCAGCTTGGCGTTTGCAGCGGGAGGTACCGATGCTACGCAGTATTTT	CASSLAFAAGGTDATQYF
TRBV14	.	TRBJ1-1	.	TGTGCCAGCAGCCACGCCCGGGCCCCGAACACTGAAGCTTTCTTT	CASSHARAPNTEAFF
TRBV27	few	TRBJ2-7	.	TGTGCCAGCAGCTGGGCCGCAGGCGACTACGAGCAGTACTTC	CASSWAAGDYEQYF
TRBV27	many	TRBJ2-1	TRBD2	TGTGCCAGCAGTCCCGGGACTAGCGGGTACAATGAGCAGTTCTTC	CASSPGTSGYNEQFF
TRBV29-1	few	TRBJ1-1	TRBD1	TGCAGCGGGGAGGGACAGGGTGACACTGAAGCTTTCTTT	CSGEGQGDTEAFF
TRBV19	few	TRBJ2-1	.	TGTGCCAGTAGTATAAAGGTCGGGGAGCAGTTCTTC	CASSIKVGEQFF
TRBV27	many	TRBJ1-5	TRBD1	TGTGCCAGCAGACCCGGGACAGGGCCAAATCAGCCCCAGCATTTT	CASRPGTGPNQPQHF
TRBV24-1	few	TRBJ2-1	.	TGTGGCCCTTCTCCTGAATTAGGGGACAATGAGCAGTTCTTC	CGPSPELGDNEQFF
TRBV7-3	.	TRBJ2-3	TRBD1	TGTGCCAGCAGCTTTTTCGGGCAGGGGGGCACAGATACGCAGTATTTT	CASSFFGQGGTDTQYF
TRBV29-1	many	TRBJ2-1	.	TGCAGCGTTCCGATTCGACCGAATCAGACCCGCAATGAGCAGTTCTTC	CSVPIRPNQTRNEQFF
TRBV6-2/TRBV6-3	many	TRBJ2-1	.	TGTGCCAGCAGTTCAGGCGGCAGGGTTGAGCAGTTCTTC	CASSSGGRVEQFF
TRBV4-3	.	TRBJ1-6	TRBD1	TGCGCCAGCAGCCAAGAGCGGGACAGACTTTCACCCCTCCACTTT	CASSQERDRLSPLHF
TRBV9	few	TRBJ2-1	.	TGTGCCAGCAGCGTCCGACAGGCCGATGAGCAGTTCTTC	CASSVRQADEQFF
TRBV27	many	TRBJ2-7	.	TGTGCCAGCAGCCCCCGGCAAAGAGGGAACGAGCAGTACTTC	CASSPRQRGNEQYF
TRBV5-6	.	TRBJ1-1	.	TGTGCCAGCAGCTTTCAACAGGGGAACACTGAAGCTTTCTTT	CASSFQQGNTEAFF
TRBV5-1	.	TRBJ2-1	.	TGCGCCAGCAGCTTGTCCCCGGACAGTGAGCAGTTCTTC	CASSLSPDSEQFF
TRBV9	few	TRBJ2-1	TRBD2	TGTGCCAGCAGCGTAGGGCGGACTAGCGGGAGGGGTAATGAGCAGTTCTTC	CASSVGRTSGRGNEQFF
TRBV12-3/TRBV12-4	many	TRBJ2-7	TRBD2	TGTGCCAGCAGTCGGACTAGCGGGATGTACGAGCAGTACTTC	CASSRTSGMYEQYF
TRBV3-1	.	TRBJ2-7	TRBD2	TGTGCCAGCAGCCAAGATAGCGGGAGGTTTACCTACGAGCAGTACTTC	CASSQDSGRFTYEQYF
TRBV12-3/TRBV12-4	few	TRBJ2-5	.	TGTGCCAGCGGGGACGCACAAGGGGAGACCCAGTACTTC	CASGDAQGETQYF
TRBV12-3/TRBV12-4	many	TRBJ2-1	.	TGTGCCAGCAGTTTTGCCGGGACGGCTTACAATGAGCAGTTCTTC	CASSFAGTAYNEQFF